Presented here are 28 T cell receptor beta chains from one specimen sequenced in a study of blood T cell repertoires in COVID-19. Assay: immunoSEQ multiplex PCR; the TCRdb copy retains only in-frame clones and omits some. The data hold approximately 140,000 clones, with roughly 79% observed a single time. The specimen sequenced was peripheral blood. Receptors originate from a human donor with acute or convalescent COVID-19. The donor label of this sample is uncertain.

This chain uses TRBV19 with TRBJ2-7; a possible D gene is TRBD1 (5 bases). Germline CDR1 and CDR2: LNHDA and SQIVND (reference sequence). V dropped 5 bases and J dropped 5 bases, with 7 bases sitting between them. CDR3 length equals 11 residues. CDR3 amino acids: CASSPRDEQYV. CDR3 coding DNA: TGTGCCAGTAGTCCCAGGGACGAGCAGTACGTC.

V and J are TRBV24-1 and TRBJ2-7; 9 positions match TRBD1. This CDR3 has 14 amino acids. V lost 4 bases to trimming and J lost 5 bases; unmatched junction nucleotides: 5. Germline V CDR1 and CDR2: KGHDR, SFDVKD. CDR3 nucleotides: TGTGCCACCAGTGAGGGACAGGGTATAAACGAGCAGTACGTC. Translated: CATSEGQGINEQYV.

The rearrangement links TRBV6-1 to TRBJ2-3, with D possibly matching TRBD1 (5 bases). The CDR3 loop spans 16 amino acids. The V and J ends lost 2 bases and 1 base respectively, with 13 bases between them. Per the germline V gene, CDR1 is MNHNS and CDR2 is SASEGT. The CDR3 spells CASSEWGRAGTDTQYF. The DNA for the CDR3 is TGTGCCAGCAGTGAATGGGGCCGGGCGGGCACAGATACGCAGTATTTT.

The rearrangement joins TRBV7-2 to TRBJ2-1; 8 positions agree with TRBD2. Germline CDR1 and CDR2: SGHTA and FQGNSA. With 6 bases clipped from V and 0 bases from J, the junction kept 4 bases outside the gene matches. The CDR3 sequence is 15 residues long. Here the CDR3 reads CASSLAGSSYNEQFF. CDR3 DNA: TGTGCCAGCAGTCTAGCGGGTAGCTCCTACAATGAGCAGTTCTTC.

The chain is built from TRBV3-1 (or the pseudogene TRBV3-2) and TRBJ1-5; 7 nucleotides agree with TRBD1. The trim removed 1 base at V and 6 bases at J, leaving 6 bases unmatched. The germline V gene has CDR1 LGHDT and CDR2 YNNKEL (reference sequence). The CDR3 is 15 amino acids. The CDR3 here is CASSQGTGVTQPQHF. As DNA, the CDR3 is TGTGCCAGCAGCCAAGGGACAGGTGTGACTCAGCCCCAGCATTTT.

There are a few counts of this clone. This chain connects TRBV5-1 to TRBJ2-5; D perhaps matches TRBD2 (6 bases). This CDR3 has 14 residues. Germline CDR1 reads SGHRS; CDR2 reads YFSETQ. V was clipped by 4 bases and J by 3 bases, with 13 bases between them. CDR3 region: CASSPGGGKETQYF. For the CDR3, the DNA is TGCGCCAGCAGCCCGGGTGGGGGGAAAGAGACCCAGTACTTC. Using reference TRBV5-1 and TRBJ2-5 for the parts outside the CDR3, the full variable domain is KAGVTQTPRYLIKTRGQQVTLSCSPISGHRSVSWYQQTPGQGLQFLFEYFSETQRNKGNFPGRFSGRQFSNSRSEMNVSTLELGDSALYLCASSPGGGKETQYFGPGTRLLVL.

This chain connects TRBV29-1 to TRBJ1-3; D unclear. This CDR3 is built from 13 residues. Germline V gives CDR1 SQVTM, CDR2 ANQGSEA. V lost 1 base and J lost 1, with 5 bases in between. CDR3 amino acids: CSVEGRSGNTIYF. The CDR3 DNA reads as TGCAGCGTTGAAGGCAGATCTGGAAACACCATATATTTT.

The sample holds one count of this clone. The chain combines TRBV12-3 or TRBV12-4 with TRBJ2-7, with D unresolved. The V end was cut by 3 bases, the J end by 2 bases, with 2 bases between. The CDR3 extends over 11 amino acids. The CDR3: CASSFAYEQYF. The CDR3 nucleotides are TGTGCCAGCAGTTTCGCCTACGAGCAGTACTTC.

The chain is built from TRBV24-1 and TRBJ2-5; D may be TRBD1 (6 bases). Between the trimmed V and J ends, which lost 5 bases and 2 bases, there was a span of 17 bases. Looked up from germline, CDR1 is KGHDR and CDR2 is SFDVKD. The CDR3 spans 16 residues. CDR3 sequence (DNA): TGTGCCACCAGTGCCCGAATGACAGGAGGACAAGAGACCCAGTACTTC. Protein product: CATSARMTGGQETQYF.

The chain has TRBV3-1 (or the pseudogene TRBV3-2) and TRBJ1-1; TRBD1 aligns across 8 bases. Germline V gene sequence: CDR1 LGHDT, CDR2 YNNKEL (reference sequence). The V and J ends lost 4 bases and 8 bases, in that order; junction bases with no gene match: 6. This CDR3 has 13 amino acids. For the CDR3, the DNA is TGTGCCAGCAGCCCAGGGGGCTATTTGGAAGCTTTCTTT. It translates to CASSPGGYLEAFF.

The chain carries TRBV3-1 (or the pseudogene TRBV3-2) and TRBJ2-1; 11 bases align to TRBD2. Germline lookup yields CDR1 LGHDT and CDR2 YNNKEL (reference sequence). This CDR3 contains 15 residues. J was trimmed by 7 bases and V by 4 bases; bases with no gene match: 6. The CDR3 DNA sequence: TGTGCCAGCAGCCCTGTAGCGGGGGGGCAAAATGAGCAGTTCTTC. Its translation is CASSPVAGGQNEQFF.

The V gene is TRBV19, the J gene TRBJ1-2; 10 bases align to TRBD1. There are 15 residues in the CDR3. The J segment lost 5 bases and the V segment lost 7 bases, leaving 10 bases of the junction unmatched. The germline V gene encodes CDR1 LNHDA and CDR2 SQIVND (reference sequence). Written as DNA, the CDR3 is TGTGCCAGTACCCTTATAGGGACAGGGGTATATGGCTACACCTTC. As protein: CASTLIGTGVYGYTF.

The rearrangement uses TRBV20-1 and TRBJ1-1, with TRBD1 as a possible D gene (6 bases). The CDR3 has 16 amino acids. The germline V gene encodes CDR1 DFQATT and CDR2 SNEGSKA (reference sequence). V was cut by 3 bases and J by 5 bases, with 22 bases left in between. The CDR3 region has the DNA TGCAGTGCTAGTGACGGAGGTCAGGGGCGCGAAACTGAAGCTTTCTTT. Protein sequence: CSASDGGQGRETEAFF.

The chain combines TRBV7-9 with TRBJ2-7, with D maybe TRBD2 (6 bases). Trimming left V 0 bases short and J 7 bases short, with 10 bases between. Germline V CDR1 and CDR2: SEHNR, FQNEAQ (reference sequence). The CDR3 contains 13 residues. The CDR3 here is CASSLAGGAEQYV. The CDR3 nucleotides are TGTGCCAGCAGCTTAGCGGGCGGGGCAGAGCAGTACGTC.

Concerning this clone: A read error may account for a junction end that differs from germline. The chain joins TRBV2 to TRBJ1-2, with 8 bases lining up with TRBD1. The CDR3 contains 18 residues. The germline CDR1 and CDR2 sequences are SNHLY and FYNNEI. This chain's CDR3 is CAGSETRTGSHSNYGYTF. CDR3 nucleotides: TGTGCCGGCAGTGAAACCCGGACAGGGTCCCACTCTAACTATGGCTACACCTTC.

This clone showed up many times. V is TRBV7-9 and J is TRBJ1-1; TRBD1 agrees at 9 bases. The germline gives CDR1 SEHNR, CDR2 FQNEAQ (reference sequence). Trimming took 1 base from V and 1 from J; bases not matched to a gene: 4. This CDR3 has 16 amino acids. Here the CDR3 reads CASSLGDRDTNTEAFF. The CDR3 DNA reads as TGTGCCAGCAGCTTAGGGGACAGGGATACGAACACTGAAGCTTTCTTT.

The chain recombines TRBV6-5 with TRBJ1-4, with 10 bases fitting TRBD1. Germline assignment: CDR1 MNHEY and CDR2 SVGAGI. V lost 2 bases, J lost 7 bases, and 1 base stayed unmatched. The CDR3 contains 14 residues. The CDR3 spells CASSYRTGGEKLFF. As DNA, the CDR3 is TGTGCCAGCAGTTACCGGACAGGGGGTGAAAAACTGTTTTTT.

The chain has TRBV29-1 and TRBJ1-2; TRBD1 aligns across 7 bases. Germline V gives CDR1 SQVTM, CDR2 ANQGSEA. The length of the CDR3 is 12 residues. The J segment lost 4 bases and the V segment lost 7 bases, leaving 6 bases of the junction unmatched. CDR3 sequence (DNA): TGCAGCGGAGGGGACAGCGGCTATGGCTACACCTTC. Its protein is CSGGDSGYGYTF. The variable domain in full, with the rest retrieved from reference TRBV29-1 and TRBJ1-2, is SAVISQKPSRDICQRGTSLTIQCQVDSQVTMMFWYRQQPGQSLTLIATANQGSEATYESGFVIDKFPISRPNLTFSTLTVSNMSPEDSSIYLCSGGDSGYGYTFGSGTRLTVV.

The chain combines TRBV6-5 with TRBJ1-2, with 7 bases lining up with TRBD1. This CDR3 spans 15 amino acids. Germline loops: CDR1 MNHEY, CDR2 SVGAGI. The V and J ends lost 5 bases and 0 bases, in that order; junction bases with no gene match: 6. The CDR3 protein is CASSPSGQANYGYTF. The CDR3 region has the DNA TGTGCCAGCAGTCCATCTGGACAGGCTAACTATGGCTACACCTTC.

V usage is TRBV5-6 and J usage is TRBJ1-2; D unclear. Trimming pared 4 bases from V and 2 bases from J, leaving 21 bases between. CDR1 is SGHDT, CDR2 YYEEEE, per germline. The CDR3 sequence is 17 residues long. In nucleotides, the CDR3 is TGTGCCAGCAGCCTACTCGCCAGCGGTACGGAGAACTATGGCTACACCTTC. Translated, it gives CASSLLASGTENYGYTF.

This clone has more than one count but fewer than ten. The chain couples TRBV7-2 to TRBJ2-1; 10 bases fit TRBD2. V gave up 4 bases and J gave up 10 bases; unmatched junction bases: 10. The length of the CDR3 is 15 residues. Germline lookup yields CDR1 SGHTA and CDR2 FQGNSA. CDR3 in DNA: TGTGCCAGCAGCTCAAGCGGGGGGGCTTCTTTGGAGCAGTTCTTC. It specifies CASSSSGGASLEQFF.

CDR3 sequence: CASSESGSRGETQYF. The CDR3 region has the DNA TGTGCCAGCAGCGAAAGCGGGAGCAGGGGAGAGACCCAGTACTTC. The chain carries TRBV7-8 and TRBJ2-5; 8 positions agree with TRBD2. V shed 5 bases, J shed 4 bases, and the junction held 9 bases outside the gene matches. This CDR3 spans 15 amino acids. Germline values: CDR1 SGHVS, CDR2 FQNEAQ.

The genes are TRBV9 and TRBJ2-5; 9 bases map to TRBD2. V trimming: 4 bases; J trimming: 5 bases; junction bases outside the gene matches: 15. Germline CDR1 SGDLS, CDR2 YYNGEE. The CDR3 covers 17 residues. Here the CDR3 DNA reads TGTGCCAGCAGCCCCCGAGGGGTAGCGGGGGAAAGGGAGACCCAGTACTTC. Protein: CASSPRGVAGERETQYF. The complete variable domain, with remaining parts taken from reference TRBV9 and TRBJ2-5, reads DSGVTQTPKHLITATGQRVTLRCSPRSGDLSVYWYQQSLDQGLQFLIQYYNGEERAKGNILERFSAQQFPDLHSELNLSSLELGDSALYFCASSPRGVAGERETQYFGPGTRLLVL.

This chain links TRBV19 with TRBJ1-1; D might be TRBD1 (5 bases). Per germline, CDR1 LNHDA and CDR2 SQIVND (reference sequence). Deletions cut 8 bases from V and 1 base from J, with 11 bases between. The CDR3 covers 13 residues. CDR3 bases: TGTGCCAGTTCAAGGGGAGGGAACACTGAAGCTTTCTTT. Translated: CASSRGGNTEAFF.

V and J are TRBV18 and TRBJ2-7; 12 positions match TRBD2. CDR1 is KGHSH, CDR2 LQKENI, per germline. This CDR3 is 16 amino acids long. Losses at the gene ends were 2 bases for V and 7 bases for J; bases not matched to a gene: 9. The CDR3 sequence: CASSPGTLAGGNEQYV. In DNA form, the CDR3 reads TGTGCCAGCTCACCAGGGACCCTAGCGGGGGGGAATGAGCAGTACGTC.

The chain combines TRBV18 with TRBJ2-3, with D perhaps matching TRBD1 (6 bases). CDR3 size: 13 residues. The germline CDR1 and CDR2 sequences are KGHSH and LQKENI. Trimming took off 4 bases at V and 4 bases at J, with 9 bases between the two ends. For the CDR3, the DNA is TGTGCCAGCTCACTACAGGGATCAGATACGCAGTATTTT. Translating gives CASSLQGSDTQYF.

The chain joins TRBV29-1 to TRBJ1-1, with a possible D match to TRBD1 (5 bases). The V gene lost 7 bases and the J gene lost 3 bases, with 18 bases spanning the gap. Per the germline V gene, CDR1 is SQVTM and CDR2 is ANQGSEA. The CDR3 sequence is 14 residues long. Here the CDR3 reads CSGSRDLGHTEAFF. The DNA for the CDR3 is TGCAGCGGCTCCCGGGACTTAGGTCACACTGAAGCTTTCTTT.

This clone was found once. The chain carries TRBV19 and TRBJ2-7; D might be TRBD2 (5 bases). Germline V lookup: CDR1 LNHDA, CDR2 SQIVND (reference sequence). Trimming pared 4 bases from V and 0 bases from J, leaving 10 bases between. The CDR3 extends over 14 amino acids. CDR3 protein: CASSNRGSSYEQYF. CDR3 sequence (DNA): TGTGCCAGTAGTAACCGGGGTAGCTCCTACGAGCAGTACTTC.